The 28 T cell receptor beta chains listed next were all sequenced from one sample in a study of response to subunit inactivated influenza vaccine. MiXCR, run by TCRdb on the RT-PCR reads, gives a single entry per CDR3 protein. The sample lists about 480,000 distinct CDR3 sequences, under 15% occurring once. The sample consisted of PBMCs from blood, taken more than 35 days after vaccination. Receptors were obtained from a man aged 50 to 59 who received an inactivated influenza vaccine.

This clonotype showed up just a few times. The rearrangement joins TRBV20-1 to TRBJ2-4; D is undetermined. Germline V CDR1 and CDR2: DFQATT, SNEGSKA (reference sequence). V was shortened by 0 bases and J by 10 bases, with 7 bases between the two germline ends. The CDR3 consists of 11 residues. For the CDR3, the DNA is TGCAGTGCTAGAGAGCAAGGGATTCAGTACTTC. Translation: CSAREQGIQYF.

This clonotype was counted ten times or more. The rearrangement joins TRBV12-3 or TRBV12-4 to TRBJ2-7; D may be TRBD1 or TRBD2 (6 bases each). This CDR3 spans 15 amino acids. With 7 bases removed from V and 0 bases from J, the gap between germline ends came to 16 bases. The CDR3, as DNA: TGTGCCAGCAAAAGGACTGGAGGGGGCTCCTACGAGCAGTACTTC. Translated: CASKRTGGGSYEQYF.

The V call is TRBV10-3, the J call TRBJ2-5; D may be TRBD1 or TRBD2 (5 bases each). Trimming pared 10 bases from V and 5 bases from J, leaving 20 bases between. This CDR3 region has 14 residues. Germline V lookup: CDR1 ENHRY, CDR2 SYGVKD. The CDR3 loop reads CATLDGTRSETQYF. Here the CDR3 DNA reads TGTGCCACCTTGGACGGGACCAGATCGGAGACCCAGTACTTC.

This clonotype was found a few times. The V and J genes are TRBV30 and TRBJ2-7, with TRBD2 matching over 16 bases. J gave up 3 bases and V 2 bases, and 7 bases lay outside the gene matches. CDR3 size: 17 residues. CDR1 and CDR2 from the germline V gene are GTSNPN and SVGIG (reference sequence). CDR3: CAWSHPGLAGGIYEQYF. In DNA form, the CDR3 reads TGTGCCTGGAGTCATCCGGGACTAGCGGGGGGGATCTACGAGCAGTACTTC.

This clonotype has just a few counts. CDR3 region: CSAGGQGYGYTF. The CDR3 DNA reads as TGCAGCGCAGGAGGACAGGGCTATGGCTACACCTTC. The chain links TRBV29-1 to TRBJ1-2; 8 positions agree with TRBD1. This CDR3 has 12 residues. V dropped 7 bases and J dropped 4; count of bases not matched to a gene: 5. Per germline, CDR1 SQVTM and CDR2 ANQGSEA.

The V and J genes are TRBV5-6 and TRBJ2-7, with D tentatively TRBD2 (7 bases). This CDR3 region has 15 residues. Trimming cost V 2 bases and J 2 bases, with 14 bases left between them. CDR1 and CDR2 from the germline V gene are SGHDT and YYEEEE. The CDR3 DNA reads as TGTGCCAGCAGCTTAATTGGGGGGGGCACCTACGAGCAGTACTTC. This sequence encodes CASSLIGGGTYEQYF.

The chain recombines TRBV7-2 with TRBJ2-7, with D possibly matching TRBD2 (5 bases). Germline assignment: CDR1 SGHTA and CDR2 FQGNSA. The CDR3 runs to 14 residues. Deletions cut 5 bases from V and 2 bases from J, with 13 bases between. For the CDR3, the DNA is TGTGCCAGCAGCCGGGATCTTGGACCCTACGAGCAGTACTTC. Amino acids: CASSRDLGPYEQYF.

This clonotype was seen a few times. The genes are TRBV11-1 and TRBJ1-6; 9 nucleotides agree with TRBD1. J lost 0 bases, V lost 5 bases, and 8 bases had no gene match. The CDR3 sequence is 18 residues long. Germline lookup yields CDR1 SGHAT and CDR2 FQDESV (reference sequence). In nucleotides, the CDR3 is TGTGCCAGCAGCACGGGACAGGGTATGAGCTCCTATAATTCACCCCTCCACTTT. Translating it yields CASSTGQGMSSYNSPLHF.

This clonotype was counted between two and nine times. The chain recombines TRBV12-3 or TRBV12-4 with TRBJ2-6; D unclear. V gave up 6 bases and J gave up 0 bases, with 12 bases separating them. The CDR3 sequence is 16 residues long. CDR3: CASSSTPGSGANVLTF. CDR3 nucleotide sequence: TGTGCCAGCAGCTCCACACCCGGCTCTGGGGCCAACGTCCTGACTTTC.

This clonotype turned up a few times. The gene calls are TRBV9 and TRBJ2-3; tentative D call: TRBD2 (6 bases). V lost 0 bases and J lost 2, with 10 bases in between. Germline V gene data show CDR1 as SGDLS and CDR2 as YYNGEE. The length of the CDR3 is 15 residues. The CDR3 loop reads CASSVEGLYTDTQYF. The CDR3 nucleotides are TGTGCCAGCAGCGTAGAGGGACTCTACACAGATACGCAGTATTTT.

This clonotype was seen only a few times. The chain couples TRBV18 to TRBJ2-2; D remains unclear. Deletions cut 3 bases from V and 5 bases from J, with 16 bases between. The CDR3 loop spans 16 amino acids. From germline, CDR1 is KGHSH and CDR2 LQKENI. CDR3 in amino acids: CASSPLQEITTGELFF. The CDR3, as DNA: TGTGCCAGCTCACCCCTCCAGGAGATTACAACCGGGGAGCTGTTTTTT.

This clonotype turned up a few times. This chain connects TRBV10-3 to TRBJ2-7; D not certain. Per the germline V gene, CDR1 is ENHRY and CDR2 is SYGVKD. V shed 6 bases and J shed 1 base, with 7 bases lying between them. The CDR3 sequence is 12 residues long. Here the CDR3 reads CAISQESYEQYF. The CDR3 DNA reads TGTGCCATCAGCCAGGAGTCCTACGAGCAGTACTTC.

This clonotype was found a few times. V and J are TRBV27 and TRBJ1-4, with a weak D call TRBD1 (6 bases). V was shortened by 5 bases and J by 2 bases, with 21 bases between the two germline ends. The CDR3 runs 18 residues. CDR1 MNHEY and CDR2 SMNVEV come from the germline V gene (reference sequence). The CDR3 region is CASSPRGLQGRTNEKLFF. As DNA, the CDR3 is TGTGCCAGCAGTCCTCGTGGTCTACAGGGCCGGACTAATGAAAAACTGTTTTTT.

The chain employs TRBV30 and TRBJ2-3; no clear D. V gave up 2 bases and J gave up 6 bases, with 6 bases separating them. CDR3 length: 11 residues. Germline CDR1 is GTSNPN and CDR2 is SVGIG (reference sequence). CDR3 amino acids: CAWSHRDTQYF. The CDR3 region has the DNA TGTGCCTGGAGTCACCGGGATACGCAGTATTTT.

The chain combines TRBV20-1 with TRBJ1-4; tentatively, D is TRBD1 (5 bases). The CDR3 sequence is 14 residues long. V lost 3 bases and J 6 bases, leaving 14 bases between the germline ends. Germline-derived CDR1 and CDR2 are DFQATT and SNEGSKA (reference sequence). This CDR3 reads CSASRGGSDEKLFF. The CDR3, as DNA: TGCAGTGCTAGCCGCGGGGGGTCGGATGAAAAACTGTTTTTT.

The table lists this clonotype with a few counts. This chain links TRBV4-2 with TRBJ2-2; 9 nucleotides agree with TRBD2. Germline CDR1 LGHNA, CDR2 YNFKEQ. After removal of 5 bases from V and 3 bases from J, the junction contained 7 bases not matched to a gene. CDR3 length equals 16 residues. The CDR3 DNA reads TGTGCCAGCAGCGGACGGACTAGCGTGGACACCGGGGAGCTGTTTTTT. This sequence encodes CASSGRTSVDTGELFF.

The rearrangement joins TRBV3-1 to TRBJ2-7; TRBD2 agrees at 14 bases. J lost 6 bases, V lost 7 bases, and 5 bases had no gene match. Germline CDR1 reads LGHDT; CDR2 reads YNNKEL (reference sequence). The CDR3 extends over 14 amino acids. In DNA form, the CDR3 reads TGTGCCAGCACAGGGACTAGCGGGAGAGGCGAGCAGTACTTC. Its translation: CASTGTSGRGEQYF.

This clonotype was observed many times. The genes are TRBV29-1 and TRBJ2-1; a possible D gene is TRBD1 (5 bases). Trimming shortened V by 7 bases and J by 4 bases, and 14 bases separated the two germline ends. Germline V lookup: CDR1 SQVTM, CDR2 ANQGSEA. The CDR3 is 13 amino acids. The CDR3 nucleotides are TGCAGCGCCCGACAGACCTATTACAATGAGCAGTTCTTC. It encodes CSARQTYYNEQFF.

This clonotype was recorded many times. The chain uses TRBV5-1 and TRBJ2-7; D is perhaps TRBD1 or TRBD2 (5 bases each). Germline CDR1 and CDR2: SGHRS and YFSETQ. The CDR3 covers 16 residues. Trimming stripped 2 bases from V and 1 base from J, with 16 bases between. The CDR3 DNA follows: TGCGCCAGCAGCTTCAACGGGGACGGAGGTTCCTACGAGCAGTACTTC. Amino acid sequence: CASSFNGDGGSYEQYF.

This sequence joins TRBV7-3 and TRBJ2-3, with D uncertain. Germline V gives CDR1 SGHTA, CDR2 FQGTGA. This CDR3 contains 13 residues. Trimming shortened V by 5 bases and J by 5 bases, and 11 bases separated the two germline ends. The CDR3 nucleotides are TGTGCCAGCAGCCCAGCTGCTAGAGATACGCAGTATTTT. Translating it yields CASSPAARDTQYF.

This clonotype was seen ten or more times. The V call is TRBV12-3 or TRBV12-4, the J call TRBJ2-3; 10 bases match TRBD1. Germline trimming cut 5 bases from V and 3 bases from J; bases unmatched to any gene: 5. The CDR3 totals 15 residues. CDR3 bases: TGTGCCAGCAGTCCGCCGGGACAGGGGACAGATACGCAGTATTTT. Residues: CASSPPGQGTDTQYF.

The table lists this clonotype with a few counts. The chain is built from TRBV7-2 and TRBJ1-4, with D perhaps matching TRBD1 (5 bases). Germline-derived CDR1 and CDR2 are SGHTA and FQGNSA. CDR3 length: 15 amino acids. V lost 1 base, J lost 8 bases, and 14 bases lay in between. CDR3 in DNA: TGTGCCAGCAGCTTAGTCATGCAGGGCGGGGAAAAACTGTTTTTT. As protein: CASSLVMQGGEKLFF.

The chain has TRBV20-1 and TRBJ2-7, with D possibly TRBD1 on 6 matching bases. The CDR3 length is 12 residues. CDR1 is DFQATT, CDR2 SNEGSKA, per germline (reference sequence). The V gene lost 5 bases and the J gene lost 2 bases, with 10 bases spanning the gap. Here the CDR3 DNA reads TGCAGTGCTCAGACAGGAACCTACGAGCAGTACTTC. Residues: CSAQTGTYEQYF.

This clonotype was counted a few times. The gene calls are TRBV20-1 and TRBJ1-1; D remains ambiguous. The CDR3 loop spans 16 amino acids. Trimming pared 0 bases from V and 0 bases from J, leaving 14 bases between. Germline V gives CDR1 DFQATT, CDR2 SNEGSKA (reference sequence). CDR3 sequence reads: CSARDQLHTMNTEAFF. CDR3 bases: TGCAGTGCTAGAGATCAGCTACATACTATGAACACTGAAGCTTTCTTT.

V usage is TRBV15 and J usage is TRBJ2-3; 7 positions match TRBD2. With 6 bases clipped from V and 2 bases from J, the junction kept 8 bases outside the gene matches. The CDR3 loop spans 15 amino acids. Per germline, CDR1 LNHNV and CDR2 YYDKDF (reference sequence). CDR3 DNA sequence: TGTGCCACCAGTATGGAGGCGGGAGTCACAGATACGCAGTATTTT. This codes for CATSMEAGVTDTQYF.

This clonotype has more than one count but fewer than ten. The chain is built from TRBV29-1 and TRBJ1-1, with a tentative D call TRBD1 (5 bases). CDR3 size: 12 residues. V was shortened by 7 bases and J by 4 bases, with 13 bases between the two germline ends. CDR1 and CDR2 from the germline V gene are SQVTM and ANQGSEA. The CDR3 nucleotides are TGCAGCGCTCAAGGGGTGGGCACTGAAGCTTTCTTT. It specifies CSAQGVGTEAFF.

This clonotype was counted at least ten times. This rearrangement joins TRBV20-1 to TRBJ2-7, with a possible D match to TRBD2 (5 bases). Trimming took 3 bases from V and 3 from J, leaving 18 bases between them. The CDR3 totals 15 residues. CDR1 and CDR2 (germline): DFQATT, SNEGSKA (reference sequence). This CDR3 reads CSASPRDLGGYEQYF. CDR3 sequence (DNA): TGCAGTGCTAGCCCACGGGATCTCGGAGGCTACGAGCAGTACTTC.

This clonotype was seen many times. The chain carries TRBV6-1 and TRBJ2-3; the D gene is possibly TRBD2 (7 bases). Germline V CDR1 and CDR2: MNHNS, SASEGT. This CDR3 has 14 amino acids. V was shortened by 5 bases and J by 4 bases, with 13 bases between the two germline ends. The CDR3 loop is CASSPRGRADTQYF. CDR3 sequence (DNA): TGTGCCAGCAGTCCAAGGGGGAGGGCAGATACGCAGTATTTT.